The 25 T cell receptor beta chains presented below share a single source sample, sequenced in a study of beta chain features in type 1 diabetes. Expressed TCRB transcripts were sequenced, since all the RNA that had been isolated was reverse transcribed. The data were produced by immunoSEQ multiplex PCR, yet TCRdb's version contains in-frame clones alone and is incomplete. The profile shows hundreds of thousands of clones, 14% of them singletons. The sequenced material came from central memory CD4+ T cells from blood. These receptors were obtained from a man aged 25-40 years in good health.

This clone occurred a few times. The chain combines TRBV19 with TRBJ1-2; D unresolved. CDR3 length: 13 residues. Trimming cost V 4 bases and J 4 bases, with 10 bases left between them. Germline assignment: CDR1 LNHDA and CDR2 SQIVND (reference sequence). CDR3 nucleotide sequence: TGTGCCAGTAGTAAAGACAAGCTCTATGGCTACACCTTC. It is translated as CASSKDKLYGYTF.

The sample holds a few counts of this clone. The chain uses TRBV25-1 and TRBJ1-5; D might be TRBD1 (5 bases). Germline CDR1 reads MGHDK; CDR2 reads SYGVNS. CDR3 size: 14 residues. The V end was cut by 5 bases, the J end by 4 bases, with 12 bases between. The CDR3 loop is CASSSTGANQPQHF. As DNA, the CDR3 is TGTGCCAGCAGTTCCACCGGGGCTAATCAGCCCCAGCATTTT.

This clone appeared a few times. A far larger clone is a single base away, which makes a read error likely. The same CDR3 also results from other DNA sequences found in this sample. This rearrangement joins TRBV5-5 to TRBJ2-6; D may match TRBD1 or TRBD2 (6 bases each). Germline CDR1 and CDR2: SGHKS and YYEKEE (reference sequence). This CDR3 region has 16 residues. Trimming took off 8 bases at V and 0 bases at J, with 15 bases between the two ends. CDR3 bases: TGTGCCAGGAGGGGGGATACGGTCTCTGGGGCCAACGTCCTGACTTTC. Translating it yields CARRGDTVSGANVLTF.

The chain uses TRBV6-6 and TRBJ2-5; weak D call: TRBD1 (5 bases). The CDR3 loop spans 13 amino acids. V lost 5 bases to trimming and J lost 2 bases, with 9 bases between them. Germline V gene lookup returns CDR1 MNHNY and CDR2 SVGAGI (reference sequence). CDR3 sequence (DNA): TGTGCCAGCAGTAGACAGAGACAAGAGACCCAGTACTTC. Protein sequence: CASSRQRQETQYF.

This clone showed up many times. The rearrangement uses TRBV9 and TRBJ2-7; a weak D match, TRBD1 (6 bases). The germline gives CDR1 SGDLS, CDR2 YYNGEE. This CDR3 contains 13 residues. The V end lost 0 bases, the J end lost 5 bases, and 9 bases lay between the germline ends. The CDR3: CASSVGTVHEQYF. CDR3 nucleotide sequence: TGTGCCAGCAGCGTAGGGACAGTCCACGAGCAGTACTTC.

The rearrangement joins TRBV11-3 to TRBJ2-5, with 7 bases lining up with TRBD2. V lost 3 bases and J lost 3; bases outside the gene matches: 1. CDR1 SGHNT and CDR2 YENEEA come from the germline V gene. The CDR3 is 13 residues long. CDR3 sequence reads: CASSFGLEETQYF. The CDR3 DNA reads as TGTGCCAGCAGCTTTGGACTAGAAGAGACCCAGTACTTC.

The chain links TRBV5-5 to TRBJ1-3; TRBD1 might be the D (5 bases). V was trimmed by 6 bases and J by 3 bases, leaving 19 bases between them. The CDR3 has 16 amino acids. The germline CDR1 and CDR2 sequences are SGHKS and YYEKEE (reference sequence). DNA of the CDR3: TGTGCCAGCAACCCTGGAGACAGCTCCAGTGGAAACACCATATATTTT. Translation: CASNPGDSSSGNTIYF.

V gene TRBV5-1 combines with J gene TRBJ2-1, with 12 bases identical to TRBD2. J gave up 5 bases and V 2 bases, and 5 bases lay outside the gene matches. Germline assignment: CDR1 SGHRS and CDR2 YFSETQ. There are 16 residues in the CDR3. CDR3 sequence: CASSFRTSGVHNEQFF. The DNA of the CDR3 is TGCGCCAGCAGCTTTAGGACTAGCGGGGTACACAATGAGCAGTTCTTC. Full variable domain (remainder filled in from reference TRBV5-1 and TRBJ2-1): KAGVTQTPRYLIKTRGQQVTLSCSPISGHRSVSWYQQTPGQGLQFLFEYFSETQRNKGNFPGRFSGRQFSNSRSEMNVSTLELGDSALYLCASSFRTSGVHNEQFFGPGTRLTVL.

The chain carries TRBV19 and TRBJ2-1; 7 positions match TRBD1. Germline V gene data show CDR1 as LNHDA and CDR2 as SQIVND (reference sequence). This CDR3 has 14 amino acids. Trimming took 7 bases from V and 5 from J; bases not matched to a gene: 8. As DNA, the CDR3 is TGTGCCAGTACCACGGACAGGTGGGACAATGAGCAGTTCTTC. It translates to CASTTDRWDNEQFF.

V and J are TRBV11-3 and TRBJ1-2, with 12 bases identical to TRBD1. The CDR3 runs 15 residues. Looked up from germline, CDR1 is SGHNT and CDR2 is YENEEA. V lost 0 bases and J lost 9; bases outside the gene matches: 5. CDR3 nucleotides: TGTGCCAGCAGCTTAGAGGGGACAGGGGGCGTCAGCTACACCTTC. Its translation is CASSLEGTGGVSYTF.

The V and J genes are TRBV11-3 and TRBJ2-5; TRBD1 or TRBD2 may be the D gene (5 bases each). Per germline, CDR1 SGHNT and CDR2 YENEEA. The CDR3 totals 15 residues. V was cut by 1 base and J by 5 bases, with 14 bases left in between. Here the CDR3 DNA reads TGTGCCAGCAGCTTAGGAGGGGATCCGGGGGAGACCCAGTACTTC. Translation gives CASSLGGDPGETQYF.

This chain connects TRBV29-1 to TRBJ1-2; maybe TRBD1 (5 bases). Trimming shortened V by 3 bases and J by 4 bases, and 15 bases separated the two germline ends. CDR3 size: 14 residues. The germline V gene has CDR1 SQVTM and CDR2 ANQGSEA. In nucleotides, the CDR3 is TGCAGCGTTGACGGTCAGGGTTTTAGCTATGGCTACACCTTC. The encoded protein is CSVDGQGFSYGYTF.

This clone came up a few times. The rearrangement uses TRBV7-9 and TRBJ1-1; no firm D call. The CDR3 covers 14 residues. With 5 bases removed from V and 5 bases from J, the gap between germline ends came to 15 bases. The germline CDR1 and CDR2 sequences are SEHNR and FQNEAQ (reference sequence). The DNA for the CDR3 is TGTGCCAGCAGCCACCCATCGGGTAGGACTGAAGCTTTCTTT. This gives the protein CASSHPSGRTEAFF.

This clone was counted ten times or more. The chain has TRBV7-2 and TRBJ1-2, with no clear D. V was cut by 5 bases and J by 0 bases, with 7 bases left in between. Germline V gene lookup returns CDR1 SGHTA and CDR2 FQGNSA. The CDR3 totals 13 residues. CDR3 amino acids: CASSQQTNYGYTF. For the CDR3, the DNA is TGTGCCAGCAGCCAGCAAACTAACTATGGCTACACCTTC. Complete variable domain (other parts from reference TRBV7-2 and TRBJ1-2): GAGVSQSPSNKVTEKGKDVELRCDPISGHTALYWYRQSLGQGLEFLIYFQGNSAPDKSGLPSDRFSAERTGGSVSTLTIQRTQQEDSAVYLCASSQQTNYGYTFGSGTRLTVV.

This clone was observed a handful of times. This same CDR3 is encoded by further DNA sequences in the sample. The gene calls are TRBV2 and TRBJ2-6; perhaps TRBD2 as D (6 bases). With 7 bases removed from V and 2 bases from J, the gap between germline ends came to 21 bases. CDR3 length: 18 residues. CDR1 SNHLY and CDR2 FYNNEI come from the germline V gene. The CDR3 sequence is CASTPRAGRGTGANVLTF. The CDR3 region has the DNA TGTGCCAGCACCCCTCGGGCGGGTCGGGGGACTGGGGCCAACGTCCTGACTTTC.

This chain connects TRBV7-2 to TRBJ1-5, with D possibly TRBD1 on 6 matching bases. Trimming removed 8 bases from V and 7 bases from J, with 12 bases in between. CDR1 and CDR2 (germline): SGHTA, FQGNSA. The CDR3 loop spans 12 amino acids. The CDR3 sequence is CASADTGQPQHF. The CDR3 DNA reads TGTGCCAGCGCCGATACAGGGCAGCCCCAGCATTTT.

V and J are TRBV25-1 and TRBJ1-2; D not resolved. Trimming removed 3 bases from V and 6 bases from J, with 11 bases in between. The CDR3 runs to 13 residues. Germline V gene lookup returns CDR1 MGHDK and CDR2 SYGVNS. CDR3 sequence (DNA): TGTGCCAGCAGTGATTTATCTAAGGATGGCTACACCTTC. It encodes CASSDLSKDGYTF.

CDR3 sequence reads: CASSQEAGGTYEQYF. Written as DNA, the CDR3 is TGCGCCAGCAGCCAAGAGGCGGGGGGGACATACGAGCAGTACTTC. The V and J genes are TRBV4-3 and TRBJ2-7; 9 bases agree with TRBD2. The CDR3 spans 15 residues. With V trimmed by 0 bases and J by 4 bases, 4 bases remained unmatched. Germline V gene lookup returns CDR1 LGHNA and CDR2 YSLEER.

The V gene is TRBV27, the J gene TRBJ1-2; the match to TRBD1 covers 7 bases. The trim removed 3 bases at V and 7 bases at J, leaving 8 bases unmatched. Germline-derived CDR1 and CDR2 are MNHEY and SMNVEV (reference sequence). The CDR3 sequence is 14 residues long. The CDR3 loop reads CASSLRQGVGGYTF. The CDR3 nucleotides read TGTGCCAGCAGTTTGAGGCAGGGGGTGGGTGGCTACACCTTC.

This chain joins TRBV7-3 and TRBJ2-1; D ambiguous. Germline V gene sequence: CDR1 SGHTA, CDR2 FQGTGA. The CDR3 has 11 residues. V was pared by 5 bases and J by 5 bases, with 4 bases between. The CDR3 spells CASSQDNEQFF. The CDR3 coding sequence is TGTGCCAGCAGCCAGGACAATGAGCAGTTCTTC.

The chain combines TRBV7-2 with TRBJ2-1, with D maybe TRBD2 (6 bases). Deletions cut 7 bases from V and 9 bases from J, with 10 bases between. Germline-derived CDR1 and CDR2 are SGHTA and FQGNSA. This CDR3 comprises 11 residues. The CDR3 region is CASTRGFEQFF. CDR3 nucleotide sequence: TGTGCCAGCACCCGGGGGTTTGAGCAGTTCTTC.

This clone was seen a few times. The CDR3 loop reads CASSPVTSGAFNEQFF. The CDR3 region has the DNA TGTGCCAGCAGCCCCGTGACTAGCGGGGCTTTCAATGAGCAGTTCTTC. This chain joins TRBV7-7 and TRBJ2-1; 11 bases are shared with TRBD2. This CDR3 has 16 amino acids. Germline CDR1 reads SSHAT; CDR2 reads FNYEAQ (reference sequence). Losses at the gene ends were 5 bases for V and 6 bases for J; bases not matched to a gene: 9.

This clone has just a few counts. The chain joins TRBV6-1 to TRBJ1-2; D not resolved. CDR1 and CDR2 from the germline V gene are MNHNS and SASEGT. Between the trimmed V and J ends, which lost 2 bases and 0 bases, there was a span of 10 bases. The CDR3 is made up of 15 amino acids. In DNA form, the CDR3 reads TGTGCCAGCAGTGAACTCCTGTATGCTAACTATGGCTACACCTTC. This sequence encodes CASSELLYANYGYTF.

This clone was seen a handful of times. This CDR3 is CASSQQLAGTDTQYF. DNA of the CDR3: TGCGCCAGCAGCCAACAACTAGCAGGCACAGATACGCAGTATTTT. The V and J genes are TRBV4-3 and TRBJ2-3; possibly TRBD2 for D (6 bases). The CDR3 totals 15 residues. V lost 2 bases, J lost 1 base, and 10 bases lay in between. Germline V gives CDR1 LGHNA, CDR2 YSLEER.

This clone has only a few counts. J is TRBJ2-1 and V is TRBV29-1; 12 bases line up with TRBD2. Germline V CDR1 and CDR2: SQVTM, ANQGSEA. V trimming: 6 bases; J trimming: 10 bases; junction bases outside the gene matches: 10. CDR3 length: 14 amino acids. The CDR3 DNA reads TGCAGCGTGGAACTAGCGGGGGGCAGGTGGGAGCAGTTCTTC. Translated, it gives CSVELAGGRWEQFF.